The source of this T cell receptor beta chain is a study of CD8+CD57+ T cells in acquired aplastic anemia. CDR3 and TCR beta VDJ profiling relied on a genomic DNA template. Via MiXCR, TCRdb re-called the reads, giving one row per CDR3 protein. The profile covers about 420,000 distinct CDR3 sequences, with approximately 70% appearing a single time and 4% taken by the ten largest. The CDR3 region is 12 residues in length, termini included. The germline V gene has CDR1 SGDLS and CDR2 YYNGEE. About this clonotype itself: It is likely a read error, because the conserved phenylalanine at the end of the CDR3 is missing. The limits of the CDR3 on the DNA are not certain, so only TCRdb's listed CDR3 is given.

Material: sorted CD4+, CD8+, or CD8+CD57+ T cells (not recorded which) from PBMCs. V is TRBV9 and J is TRBJ2-3; the table's D call, TRBD1, has no DNA check behind it. The source is a human donor in good health, serving as a control. The CDR3 sequence: CASSVGTHSGAN.